The 26 T cell receptor beta chains listed next were all sequenced from one sample in a study of T-cell memory formation after mild COVID-19. Via MiXCR, TCRdb re-called the 5' RACE reads, giving one row per CDR3 protein. This sample has 100,000 to 150,000 distinct CDR3 sequences, with about 17% found just once. The sample taken for sequencing was PBMCs or a T cell subset sorted from them (not recorded which). These receptors all come from a man aged 18-30 years who had mild COVID-19 (a few samples of this study predate the infection). Cell type and time point are not known.

This clonotype was counted ten times or more. The rearrangement links TRBV4-3 to TRBJ1-2; possibly TRBD1 for D (5 bases). Germline assignment: CDR1 LGHNA and CDR2 YSLEER. The CDR3 runs 15 residues. V dropped 1 base and J dropped 2 bases, with 11 bases sitting between them. The CDR3 reads CASSQVGGINYGYTF. The CDR3 nucleotides read TGCGCCAGCAGCCAAGTGGGGGGTATCAACTATGGCTACACCTTC.

This clonotype has more than one count but fewer than ten. V is TRBV7-2 and J is TRBJ2-7; TRBD1 aligns across 7 bases. There are 14 residues in the CDR3. CDR1 is SGHTA and CDR2 is FQGNSA in the germline V gene. Germline trimming cut 5 bases from V and 6 bases from J; bases unmatched to any gene: 10. The CDR3 is CASSARQGFSEQYF. The CDR3 DNA follows: TGTGCCAGCAGCGCCAGACAGGGATTCAGCGAGCAGTACTTC.

The V and J genes are TRBV9 and TRBJ2-3; no clear D. Germline V CDR1 and CDR2: SGDLS, YYNGEE. Trimming removed 1 base from V and 2 bases from J, with 8 bases in between. The CDR3 is 14 residues long. CDR3 nucleotides: TGTGCCAGCAGCGTAAAGGCCCACACAGATACGCAGTATTTT. Translation gives CASSVKAHTDTQYF.

V is TRBV4-2 and J is TRBJ2-3, with 7 nucleotides matching TRBD2. The CDR3 consists of 20 residues. With 0 bases clipped from V and 1 base from J, the junction kept 16 bases outside the gene matches. Germline V gives CDR1 LGHNA, CDR2 YNFKEQ. As DNA, the CDR3 is TGTGCCAGCAGCCAAGATCGGGTGGATTATTGGGCGGGGGGCACAGATACGCAGTATTTT. Translating it yields CASSQDRVDYWAGGTDTQYF.

This chain uses TRBV10-3 with TRBJ1-3; no clear D gene. Germline lookup yields CDR1 ENHRY and CDR2 SYGVKD. The CDR3 is made up of 15 amino acids. V lost 0 bases, J lost 2 bases, and 8 bases lay in between. The CDR3 here is CAISESTSPGNTIYF. DNA for the CDR3: TGTGCCATCAGTGAGTCGACTTCGCCTGGAAACACCATATATTTT.

This clonotype has a handful of counts. The V gene is TRBV5-1, the J gene TRBJ2-7; no firm D call. In germline, CDR1 is SGHRS, CDR2 YFSETQ. V dropped 0 bases and J dropped 0 bases, with 10 bases sitting between them. The CDR3 contains 15 residues. CDR3 sequence reads: CASSLVRALSYEQYF. In nucleotides, the CDR3 is TGCGCCAGCAGCTTGGTCCGGGCTCTCTCCTACGAGCAGTACTTC.

The chain links TRBV4-1 to TRBJ1-4; D is uncertain. The CDR3 is 17 amino acids. The V and J ends lost 1 base and 8 bases respectively, with 20 bases between them. Germline loops: CDR1 MGHRA, CDR2 YSYEKL. CDR3 DNA: TGCGCCAGCAGCCAAGGGCTGGCAGTAAACCTTCGGGAAAAACTGTTTTTT. The encoded protein is CASSQGLAVNLREKLFF.

The J gene is TRBJ1-5, the V gene TRBV12-3 or TRBV12-4; a possible D gene is TRBD1 (5 bases). The CDR3 extends over 14 amino acids. The V and J ends lost 2 bases and 4 bases respectively, with 9 bases between them. The CDR3 loop reads CASSLTGPNQPQHF. In DNA form, the CDR3 reads TGTGCCAGCAGTTTAACGGGGCCAAATCAGCCCCAGCATTTT.

This clonotype was picked up a small number of times. This rearrangement joins TRBV5-1 to TRBJ2-3; D gene unclear. Germline CDR1 reads SGHRS; CDR2 reads YFSETQ. The CDR3 is 12 amino acids. V shed 2 bases and J shed 3 bases, with 4 bases lying between them. The CDR3 nucleotides are TGCGCCAGCAGCTTTGAGACAGATACGCAGTATTTT. Translation: CASSFETDTQYF.

The chain uses TRBV20-1 and TRBJ2-3; 13 bases are shared with TRBD2. The V gene end was trimmed by 3 bases and the J gene end by 2 bases; junction bases not matched to a gene: 8. The CDR3 runs 17 residues. The V gene's germline CDR1 is DFQATT and CDR2 SNEGSKA (reference sequence). CDR3: CSASPRTSGGYTDTQYF. The DNA for the CDR3 is TGCAGTGCTAGTCCGAGGACTAGCGGGGGATACACAGATACGCAGTATTTT.

This chain links TRBV9 with TRBJ2-5, with unresolved D. CDR3 length: 13 residues. Germline V CDR1 and CDR2: SGDLS, YYNGEE. V was pared by 0 bases and J by 4 bases, with 7 bases between. The CDR3: CASSVGLVETQYF. The CDR3 DNA sequence: TGTGCCAGCAGCGTAGGCCTCGTAGAGACCCAGTACTTC.

The chain combines TRBV4-3 with TRBJ1-2; D may be TRBD1 (5 bases). Trimming cost V 3 bases and J 8 bases, with 10 bases left between them. The CDR3 covers 12 residues. The germline V gene encodes CDR1 LGHNA and CDR2 YSLEER. The CDR3 spells CASSHQGNGYTF. The CDR3 DNA is TGCGCCAGCAGCCACCAGGGAAACGGCTACACCTTC.

This clonotype was picked up a small number of times. The chain links TRBV7-2 to TRBJ2-5; no reliable D call. In germline, CDR1 is SGHTA, CDR2 FQGNSA. This CDR3 contains 13 residues. The germline V and J ends were trimmed by 6 bases and 3 bases, with 11 bases remaining between them. The CDR3 loop is CASSQGRKETQYF. Written as DNA, the CDR3 is TGTGCCAGCAGTCAAGGCCGGAAAGAGACCCAGTACTTC.

Only a few counts were recorded for this clonotype. The chain recombines TRBV4-2 with TRBJ2-1; no firm D call. CDR1 is LGHNA, CDR2 YNFKEQ, per germline. V was cut by 8 bases and J by 12 bases, with 14 bases left in between. This CDR3 has 11 residues. The CDR3 region is CASQSGQAQFF. CDR3 nucleotides: TGTGCCAGCCAATCCGGCCAGGCGCAGTTCTTC.

The sample holds a few counts of this clonotype. The chain recombines TRBV6-5 with TRBJ2-7; 8 bases align to TRBD1. There are 14 residues in the CDR3. Germline V gene data show CDR1 as MNHEY and CDR2 as SVGAGI. The ends lost 5 bases at V and 7 bases at J; junction bases unmatched: 10. Here the CDR3 reads CASSSRATGGEQYV. CDR3 in DNA: TGTGCCAGCAGTAGTCGTGCTACAGGGGGGGAGCAGTACGTC.

This clonotype was found a few times. The J gene is TRBJ1-1, the V gene TRBV29-1; no clear D. The germline CDR1 and CDR2 sequences are SQVTM and ANQGSEA. This CDR3 has 13 amino acids. The V gene lost 5 bases and the J gene lost 6 bases, with 16 bases spanning the gap. The CDR3 DNA sequence: TGCAGCGTTTCCGCACAAAGATGGGCTGAAGCTTTCTTT. Its translation: CSVSAQRWAEAFF.

This clonotype was counted a few times. This sequence joins TRBV3-1 and TRBJ1-2, with D unresolved. The CDR3 covers 13 residues. V was pared by 0 bases and J by 8 bases, with 10 bases between. Germline V gene lookup returns CDR1 LGHDT and CDR2 YNNKEL (reference sequence). The CDR3: CASSQDRGLGYTF. CDR3 DNA: TGTGCCAGCAGCCAAGATCGAGGGTTAGGCTACACCTTC.

This clonotype was recorded a few times. The V gene is TRBV10-3, the J gene TRBJ2-1; 8 bases are a match to TRBD2. This CDR3 contains 11 residues. CDR1 is ENHRY, CDR2 SYGVKD, per germline. The chain's CDR3 is CATGGADEQFF. The CDR3 DNA follows: TGTGCGACCGGGGGGGCCGATGAGCAGTTCTTC.

The rearrangement links TRBV6-5 to TRBJ2-5; maybe TRBD2 (5 bases). Looked up from germline, CDR1 is MNHEY and CDR2 is SVGAGI. V was trimmed by 0 bases and J by 5 bases, leaving 7 bases between them. This CDR3 has 13 amino acids. CDR3 region: CASSYSTGETQYF. The CDR3 DNA reads TGTGCCAGCAGTTACTCTACGGGGGAGACCCAGTACTTC.

This clonotype was counted at least ten times. The chain links TRBV14 to TRBJ2-5, with a weak D call TRBD1 (5 bases). The germline V gene encodes CDR1 SGHDN and CDR2 FVKESK. The CDR3 spans 13 residues. Trimming took off 4 bases at V and 3 bases at J, with 9 bases between the two ends. The CDR3 loop reads CASSLDREETQYF. The CDR3 DNA reads as TGTGCCAGCAGCCTCGACAGAGAAGAGACCCAGTACTTC.

This clonotype was found a few times. The genes are TRBV20-1 and TRBJ1-5, with unresolved D. V lost 3 bases and J 3 bases, leaving 9 bases between the germline ends. The CDR3 runs 13 residues. Germline CDR1 DFQATT, CDR2 SNEGSKA (reference sequence). The CDR3 here is CSASRATNQPQHF. CDR3 in DNA: TGCAGTGCTAGCCGGGCAACCAATCAGCCCCAGCATTTT.

At least ten counts were recorded for this clonotype. This chain links TRBV5-1 with TRBJ2-1, with D possibly being TRBD2 (6 bases). V gave up 0 bases and J gave up 10 bases, with 17 bases separating them. Germline V lookup: CDR1 SGHRS, CDR2 YFSETQ. The CDR3 consists of 15 residues. The CDR3: CASSLGVSGGREQFF. In nucleotides, the CDR3 is TGCGCCAGCAGCTTGGGTGTCTCCGGGGGACGGGAGCAGTTCTTC.

The table lists this clonotype with a few counts. The V call is TRBV6-6, the J call TRBJ2-3; 9 bases align to TRBD2. CDR1 is MNHNY and CDR2 is SVGAGI in the germline V gene (reference sequence). The V and J ends lost 6 bases and 2 bases, in that order; junction bases with no gene match: 9. The CDR3 has 16 residues. The CDR3 here is CASSPTIAGVTDTQYF. CDR3 bases: TGTGCCAGCAGCCCGACCATAGCGGGGGTCACAGATACGCAGTATTTT.

This clonotype came up a few times. The genes are TRBV12-3 or TRBV12-4 and TRBJ2-2; weak D call: TRBD1 (6 bases). The CDR3 has 14 amino acids. Between the trimmed V and J ends, which lost 11 bases and 3 bases, there was a span of 16 bases. CDR3 region: CASKNRVYTGELFF. The DNA of the CDR3 is TGTGCCTCTAAGAACAGGGTATACACCGGGGAGCTGTTTTTT.

The V call is TRBV12-3 or TRBV12-4, the J call TRBJ1-6; D not certain. V was clipped by 8 bases and J by 7 bases, with 12 bases between them. CDR3 length: 13 amino acids. The CDR3 bases are TGTGCCAGCGGGTATCTGGTAAATTCACCCCTCCACTTT. Translation: CASGYLVNSPLHF.

This clonotype was seen at least ten times. V gene TRBV6-1 combines with J gene TRBJ2-2, with TRBD1 matching over 10 bases. The CDR3 extends over 15 amino acids. CDR1 and CDR2 from the germline V gene are MNHNS and SASEGT. Trimming at V came to 5 bases and at J to 3 bases, leaving 3 bases not matched to a gene. CDR3 in amino acids: CASSRTGGDTGELFF. CDR3 coding DNA: TGTGCCAGCAGTCGGACAGGGGGGGACACCGGGGAGCTGTTTTTT.